This is a list of T cell receptor beta chains from one sample in a study of Ad26.COV2.S vaccination and SARS-CoV-2 variants. The protocol was immunoSEQ multiplex PCR, while the TCRdb copy is restricted to in-frame clones and leaves out a portion. The sample lists nearly 400,000 clones; about nine tenths were seen once. The sequencing here drew on peripheral blood, taken in a trial of Ad26.COV2.S vaccine versus placebo. The receptors here all came from a person between 18 and 60 years old who received the Ad26.COV2.S COVID-19 vaccine or a placebo. The CDR3 runs from the conserved cysteine through the conserved F or W. D genes are given only for firm matches. Rows give clone size only sometimes, using once, few, many, or a class for an expanded clone.

cdr3_nt	cdr3_aa	v_call	clone_size	d_call	j_call
TGTGCCATCAGCACCACCGGGACAGGGACGGGGGGAGCTTTCTTT	CAISTTGTGTGGAFF	TRBV10-3	.	TRBD1	TRBJ1-1
TGCAGCGCGCTAGCGGGAGAAATTATTTACAATGAGCAGTTCTTC	CSALAGEIIYNEQFF	TRBV29-1	.	TRBD2	TRBJ2-1
TGTGCCAGCAGTGACCCCACAGGGGGCGTTGACTATGGCTACACCTTC	CASSDPTGGVDYGYTF	TRBV6-1	.	TRBD1	TRBJ1-2
TGTGCCAGCAGCCCCGGACAGGGGGCTGGGGCCAACGTCCTGACTTTC	CASSPGQGAGANVLTF	TRBV9	.	TRBD1	TRBJ2-6
TGTGCCAGCAGCCAAGGATACGACAGGGTACGTGGCTACACCTTC	CASSQGYDRVRGYTF	TRBV3-1/TRBV3-2	.	TRBD1	TRBJ1-2
TGTGCCACCAGTGATTTCCCCGGGACTAGCGGGATCAGCACAGATACGCAGTATTTT	CATSDFPGTSGISTDTQYF	TRBV24-1	.	TRBD2	TRBJ2-3
TGTGCCAGCATCGCCCCGGGGGTGAACACTGAAGCTTTCTTT	CASIAPGVNTEAFF	TRBV28	.	.	TRBJ1-1
TGTGCCAGCAGTTTGGGTCACAACTATGGCTACACCTTC	CASSLGHNYGYTF	TRBV28	few	.	TRBJ1-2
TGCAGTGCTAGTGAGCTAGCGACTGCCACGCAGTATTTT	CSASELATATQYF	TRBV20-1	.	.	TRBJ2-3
TGTGCCAGCAGCACGGACGGGGCCTACGAGCAGTACTTC	CASSTDGAYEQYF	TRBV5-4	.	.	TRBJ2-7
TGTGCCAGCAGCCGGGGGGGGGCCGCGGATTCACCCCTCCACTTT	CASSRGGAADSPLHF	TRBV2	.	.	TRBJ1-6
TGCGCCACCAACAGGGGGGGGTCTAGCACAGATACGCAGTATTTT	CATNRGGSSTDTQYF	TRBV10-2	once	.	TRBJ2-3
TGTGCCAGCAGCTTATCGGGCCGGGGGTTCTTC	CASSLSGRGFF	TRBV11-1	.	.	TRBJ2-1
TGTGCCAGCAGCTCGGACTTTTACACCGGGGAGCTGTTTTTT	CASSSDFYTGELFF	TRBV5-6	.	.	TRBJ2-2
TGTGCCAGCAGTGACGAGGGGGTCGGGGGCAATCAGCCCCAGCATTTT	CASSDEGVGGNQPQHF	TRBV6-1	once	.	TRBJ1-5
TGTGCCAGCAGGGCTAGAGTGACAGATACGCAGTATTTT	CASRARVTDTQYF	TRBV6-5	once	.	TRBJ2-3
TGTGCCAGCAGTTCCCTGGGACAGTTCAATGAGCAGTTCTTC	CASSSLGQFNEQFF	TRBV6-5	.	TRBD1	TRBJ2-1
TGTGCCAGCAGTGAAGAATACAATCGCTACGAGCAGTACTTC	CASSEEYNRYEQYF	TRBV6-1	.	.	TRBJ2-7
TGTGCCTGGAGTGTTCGACAGGCAGGGGAGCAGTTCTTC	CAWSVRQAGEQFF	TRBV30	once	.	TRBJ2-1
TGTGCCAGCAGCACCCAGACAGGACAGCATTCACCCCTCCACTTT	CASSTQTGQHSPLHF	TRBV9	.	.	TRBJ1-6
TGTGCCAGCAGTTATCAGCGGAGGGGGTGGGAGCAGTACTTC	CASSYQRRGWEQYF	TRBV6-5	.	.	TRBJ2-7
TGTGCCAGCAATCCCCGGGGTCCTATAGCCGGGGAGCTGTTTTTT	CASNPRGPIAGELFF	TRBV19	.	.	TRBJ2-2
TGTGCCAGCAGCTTAGAGGGAGGGCCGAACTACGAGCAGTACTTC	CASSLEGGPNYEQYF	TRBV11-3	.	TRBD2	TRBJ2-7
TGTGCCAGCATCCCCGGGGGGGCCACAGATACGCAGTATTTT	CASIPGGATDTQYF	TRBV27	once	TRBD2	TRBJ2-3
TGTGCCAGCACCGACACGGGGGGCACAGATACGCAGTATTTT	CASTDTGGTDTQYF	TRBV2	.	.	TRBJ2-3
TGTGCCAGCAGCTTTACATACCGGGACAGGGGGCGCAGGGAGACCCAGTACTTC	CASSFTYRDRGRRETQYF	TRBV5-6	.	TRBD1	TRBJ2-5
TGCGCCAGCAGCGCCGGGACAGTCCAAGAGACCCAGTACTTC	CASSAGTVQETQYF	TRBV5-1	.	TRBD1	TRBJ2-5
TGTGCCAGCTCACCATCGGGAGTCTCCTACGAGCAGTACTTC	CASSPSGVSYEQYF	TRBV18	.	.	TRBJ2-7
TGTGCCAGCAGCTTGGGCCACCGAGGGGAGACCCAGTACTTC	CASSLGHRGETQYF	TRBV7-2	few	.	TRBJ2-5
TGCAGCGTTGAAGGAGCCCCTCGGGCCTACAATGAGCAGTTCTTC	CSVEGAPRAYNEQFF	TRBV29-1	.	.	TRBJ2-1
TGCAGCGTTCGGCTAGCGGGTACCAGCTCCTACAATGAGCAGTTCTTC	CSVRLAGTSSYNEQFF	TRBV29-1	.	TRBD2	TRBJ2-1
TGTGCCAGCAGCTTAGAGGCGGGGAGCTCCTACGAGCAGTACTTC	CASSLEAGSSYEQYF	TRBV7-8	.	.	TRBJ2-7
TGTGCCATCAGCTTCCGGACAGGGGACAATGAGCAGTTCTTC	CAISFRTGDNEQFF	TRBV10-3	.	TRBD1	TRBJ2-1
TGTGCCAGCAGCTTGGTTGGGGCGTGGAATTCACCCCTCCACTTT	CASSLVGAWNSPLHF	TRBV5-4	few	.	TRBJ1-6
TGCGCCAGCAGTGAGGCGGGCAATGAGCAGTTCTTC	CASSEAGNEQFF	TRBV10-2	.	.	TRBJ2-1
TGTGCCAGCAGCTCCGGGACCTACGAGCAGTACTTC	CASSSGTYEQYF	TRBV11-2	.	.	TRBJ2-7
TGTGCCAGCAGCTCGCTGAGACAAGAGACCCAGTACTTC	CASSSLRQETQYF	TRBV7-2	.	.	TRBJ2-5
TGTGCCAGCAGTTACCAGGGACTCTCTCGGGAGACCCAGTACTTC	CASSYQGLSRETQYF	TRBV6-5	.	.	TRBJ2-5
TGTGCCTGGAGTACCCCGGGGGCGGGAGGCACTGAAGCTTTCTTT	CAWSTPGAGGTEAFF	TRBV30	once	.	TRBJ1-1
TGTGCCAGCACCCGGGGGGCCTCGAACACTGAAGCTTTCTTT	CASTRGASNTEAFF	TRBV5-6	.	.	TRBJ1-1
TGTGCCAGCAGCCAAGATGGGGCGGGAACCTACAATGAGCAGTTCTTC	CASSQDGAGTYNEQFF	TRBV4-2	.	.	TRBJ2-1
TGTGCCAGCAGTGAGTGGGTGAACTATGGCTACACCTTC	CASSEWVNYGYTF	TRBV25-1	once	.	TRBJ1-2
TGTGCCAGCAGTGAACGACTAGCGGGAGTCGGTGGTATGGGTGGGACCCAGTACTTC	CASSERLAGVGGMGGTQYF	TRBV2	.	TRBD2	TRBJ2-5